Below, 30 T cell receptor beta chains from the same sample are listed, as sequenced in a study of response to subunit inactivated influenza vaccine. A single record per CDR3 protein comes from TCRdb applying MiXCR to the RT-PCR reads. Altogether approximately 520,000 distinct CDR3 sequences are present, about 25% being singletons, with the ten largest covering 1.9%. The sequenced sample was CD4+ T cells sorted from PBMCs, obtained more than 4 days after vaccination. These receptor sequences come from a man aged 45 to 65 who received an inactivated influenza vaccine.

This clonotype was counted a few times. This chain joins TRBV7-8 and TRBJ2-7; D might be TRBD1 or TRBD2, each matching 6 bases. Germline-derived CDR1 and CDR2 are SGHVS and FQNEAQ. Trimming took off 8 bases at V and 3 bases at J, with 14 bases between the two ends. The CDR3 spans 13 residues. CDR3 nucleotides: TGTGCCAGCGGGAGTGGGGGGCTCTACGAGCAGTACTTC. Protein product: CASGSGGLYEQYF.

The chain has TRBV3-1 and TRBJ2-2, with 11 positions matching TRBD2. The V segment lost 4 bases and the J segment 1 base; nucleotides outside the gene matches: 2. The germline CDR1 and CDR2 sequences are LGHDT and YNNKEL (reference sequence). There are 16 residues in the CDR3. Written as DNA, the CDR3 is TGTGCCAGCAGCCTGGGGACTAGCGGGAACACCGGGGAGCTGTTTTTT. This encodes CASSLGTSGNTGELFF.

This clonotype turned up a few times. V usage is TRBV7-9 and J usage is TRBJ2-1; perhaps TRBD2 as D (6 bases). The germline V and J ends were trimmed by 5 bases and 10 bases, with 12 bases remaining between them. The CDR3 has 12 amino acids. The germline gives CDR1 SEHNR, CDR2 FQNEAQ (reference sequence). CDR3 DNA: TGTGCCAGCAGCCCCCCTGCGGGAGAGCAGTTCTTC. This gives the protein CASSPPAGEQFF. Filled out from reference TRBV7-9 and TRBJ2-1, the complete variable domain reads DTGVSQNPRHKITKRGQNVTFRCDPISEHNRLYWYRQTLGQGPEFLTYFQNEAQLEKSRLLSDRFSAERPKGSFSTLEIQRTEQGDSAMYLCASSPPAGEQFFGPGTRLTVL.

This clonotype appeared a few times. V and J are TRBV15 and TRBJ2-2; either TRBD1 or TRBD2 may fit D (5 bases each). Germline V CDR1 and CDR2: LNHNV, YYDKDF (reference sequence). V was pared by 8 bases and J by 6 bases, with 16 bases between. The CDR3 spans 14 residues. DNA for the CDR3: TGTGCCACCTGGGGACCTGGGGGATCCGGGGAGCTGTTTTTT. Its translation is CATWGPGGSGELFF.

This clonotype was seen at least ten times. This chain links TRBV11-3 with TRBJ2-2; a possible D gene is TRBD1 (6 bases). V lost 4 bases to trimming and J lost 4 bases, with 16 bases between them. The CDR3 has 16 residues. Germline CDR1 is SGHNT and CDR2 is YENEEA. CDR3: CASSYGGLQGTGELFF. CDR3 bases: TGTGCCAGCAGCTATGGGGGCCTACAGGGCACCGGGGAGCTGTTTTTT.

The CDR3 nucleotides read TGTGCCAGCAGCAAAGAACAGGGGGCGATTTCTGAAAAACTGTTTTTT. Translated: CASSKEQGAISEKLFF. The chain uses TRBV21-1 and TRBJ1-4; TRBD1 is the table's D call, not checked against the DNA. TRBV21-1 is a documented pseudogene. This CDR3 comprises 16 residues.

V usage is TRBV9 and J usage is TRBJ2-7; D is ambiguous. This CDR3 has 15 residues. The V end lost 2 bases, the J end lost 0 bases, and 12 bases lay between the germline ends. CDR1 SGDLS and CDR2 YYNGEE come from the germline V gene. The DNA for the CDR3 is TGTGCCAGCAGCGTTTCCGGCCTTCCCTCCTACGAGCAGTACTTC. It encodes CASSVSGLPSYEQYF.

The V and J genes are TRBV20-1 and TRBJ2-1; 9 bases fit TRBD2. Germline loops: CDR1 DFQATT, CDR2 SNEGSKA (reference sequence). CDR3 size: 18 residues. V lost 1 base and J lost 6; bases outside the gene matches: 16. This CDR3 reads CSARGQTAGTSTTNEQFF. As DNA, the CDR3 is TGCAGTGCTAGAGGCCAAACCGCCGGGACTAGCACCACCAATGAGCAGTTCTTC.

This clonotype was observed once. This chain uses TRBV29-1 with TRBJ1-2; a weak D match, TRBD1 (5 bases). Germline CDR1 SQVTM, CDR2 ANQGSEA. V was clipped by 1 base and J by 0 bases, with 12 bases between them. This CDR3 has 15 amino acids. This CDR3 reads CSVEGRERSNYGYTF. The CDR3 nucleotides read TGCAGCGTTGAAGGCAGGGAACGCTCTAACTATGGCTACACCTTC.

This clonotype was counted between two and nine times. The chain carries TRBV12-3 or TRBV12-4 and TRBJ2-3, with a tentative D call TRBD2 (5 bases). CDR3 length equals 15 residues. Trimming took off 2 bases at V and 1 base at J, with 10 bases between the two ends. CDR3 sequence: CASSLLGRGTDTQYF. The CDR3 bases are TGTGCCAGCAGTTTACTCGGGCGGGGCACAGATACGCAGTATTTT.

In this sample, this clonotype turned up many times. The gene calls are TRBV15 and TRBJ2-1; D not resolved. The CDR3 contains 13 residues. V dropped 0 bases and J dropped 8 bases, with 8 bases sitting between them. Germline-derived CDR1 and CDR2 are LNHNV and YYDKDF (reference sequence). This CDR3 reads CATSRDLGYEQFF. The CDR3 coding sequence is TGTGCCACCAGCAGAGATCTTGGATATGAGCAGTTCTTC.

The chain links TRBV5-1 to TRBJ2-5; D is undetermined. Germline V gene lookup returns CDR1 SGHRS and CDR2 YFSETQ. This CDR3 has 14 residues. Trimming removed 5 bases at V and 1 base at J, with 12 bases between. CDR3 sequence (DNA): TGCGCCAGCAGTCGGTTGGGCCCCCAAGAGACCCAGTACTTC. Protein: CASSRLGPQETQYF.

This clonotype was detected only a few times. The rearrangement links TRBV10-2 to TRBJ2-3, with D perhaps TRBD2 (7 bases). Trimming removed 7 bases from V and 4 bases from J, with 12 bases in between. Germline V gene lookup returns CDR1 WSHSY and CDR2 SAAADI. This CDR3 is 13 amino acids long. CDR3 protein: CASTPGGPDTQYF. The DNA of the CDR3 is TGCGCCAGCACTCCGGGGGGCCCAGATACGCAGTATTTT.

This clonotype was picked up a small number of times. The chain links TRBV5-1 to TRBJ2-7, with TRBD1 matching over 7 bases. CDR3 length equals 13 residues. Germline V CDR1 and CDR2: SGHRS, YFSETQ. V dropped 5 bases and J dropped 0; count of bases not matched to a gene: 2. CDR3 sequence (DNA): TGCGCCAGCAGGAAGGGGGCCTCCTACGAGCAGTACTTC. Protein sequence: CASRKGASYEQYF.

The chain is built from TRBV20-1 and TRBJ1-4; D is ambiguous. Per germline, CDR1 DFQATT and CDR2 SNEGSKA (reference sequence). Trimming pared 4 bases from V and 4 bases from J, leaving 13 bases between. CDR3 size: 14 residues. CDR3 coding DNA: TGCAGTGCTATCCACAGAGCTTTTAATGAAAAACTGTTTTTT. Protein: CSAIHRAFNEKLFF.

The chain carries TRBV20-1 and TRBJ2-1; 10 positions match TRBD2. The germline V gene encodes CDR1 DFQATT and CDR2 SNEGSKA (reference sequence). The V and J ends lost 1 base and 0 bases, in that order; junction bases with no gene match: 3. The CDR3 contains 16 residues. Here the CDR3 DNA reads TGCAGTGCTAGAGTTGCTAGCGGGAGCTCCTACAATGAGCAGTTCTTC. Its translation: CSARVASGSSYNEQFF.

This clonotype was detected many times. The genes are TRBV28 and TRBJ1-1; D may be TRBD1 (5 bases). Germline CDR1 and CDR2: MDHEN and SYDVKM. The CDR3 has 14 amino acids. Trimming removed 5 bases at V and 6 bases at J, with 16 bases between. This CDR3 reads CASSPPHRGAEAFF. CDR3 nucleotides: TGTGCCAGCAGTCCGCCGCACCGGGGGGCTGAAGCTTTCTTT.

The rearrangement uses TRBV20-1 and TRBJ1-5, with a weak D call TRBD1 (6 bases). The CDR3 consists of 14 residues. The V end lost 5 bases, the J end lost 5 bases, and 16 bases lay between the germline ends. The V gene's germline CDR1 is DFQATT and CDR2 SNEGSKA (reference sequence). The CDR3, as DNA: TGCAGTGCTCCCGACCAGGGGAGTTATCAGCCCCAGCATTTT. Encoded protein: CSAPDQGSYQPQHF.

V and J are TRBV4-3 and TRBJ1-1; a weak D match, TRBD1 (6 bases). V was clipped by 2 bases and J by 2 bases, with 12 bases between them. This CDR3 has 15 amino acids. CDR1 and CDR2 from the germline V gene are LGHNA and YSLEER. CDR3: CASSQPGQPNTEAFF. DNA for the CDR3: TGCGCCAGCAGCCAACCAGGACAGCCAAACACTGAAGCTTTCTTT.

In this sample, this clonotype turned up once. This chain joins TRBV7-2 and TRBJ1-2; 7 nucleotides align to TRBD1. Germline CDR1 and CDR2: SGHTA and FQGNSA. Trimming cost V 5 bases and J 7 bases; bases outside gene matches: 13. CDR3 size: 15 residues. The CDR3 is CASSDHPDRVAGYTF. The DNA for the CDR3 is TGTGCCAGCAGCGACCACCCCGACAGGGTGGCTGGCTACACCTTC. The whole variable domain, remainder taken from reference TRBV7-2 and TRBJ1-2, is GAGVSQSPSNKVTEKGKDVELRCDPISGHTALYWYRQSLGQGLEFLIYFQGNSAPDKSGLPSDRFSAERTGGSVSTLTIQRTQQEDSAVYLCASSDHPDRVAGYTFGSGTRLTVV.

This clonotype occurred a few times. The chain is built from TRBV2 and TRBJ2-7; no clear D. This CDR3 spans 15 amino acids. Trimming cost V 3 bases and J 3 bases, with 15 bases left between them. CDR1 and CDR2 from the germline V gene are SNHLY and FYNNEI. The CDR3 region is CASSDDISAYYEQYF. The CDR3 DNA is TGTGCCAGCAGTGATGACATATCTGCCTACTACGAGCAGTACTTC. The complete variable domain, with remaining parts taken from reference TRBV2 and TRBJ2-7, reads EPEVTQTPSHQVTQMGQEVILRCVPISNHLYFYWYRQILGQKVEFLVSFYNNEISEKSEIFDDQFSVERPDGSNFTLKIRSTKLEDSAMYFCASSDDISAYYEQYFGPGTRLTVT.

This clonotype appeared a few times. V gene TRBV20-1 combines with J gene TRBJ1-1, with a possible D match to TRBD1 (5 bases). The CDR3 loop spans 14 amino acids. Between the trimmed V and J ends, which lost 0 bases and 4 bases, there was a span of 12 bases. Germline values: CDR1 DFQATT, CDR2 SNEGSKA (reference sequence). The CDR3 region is CSARDSGLGTEAFF. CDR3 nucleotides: TGCAGTGCTAGAGATTCAGGGCTGGGCACTGAAGCTTTCTTT.

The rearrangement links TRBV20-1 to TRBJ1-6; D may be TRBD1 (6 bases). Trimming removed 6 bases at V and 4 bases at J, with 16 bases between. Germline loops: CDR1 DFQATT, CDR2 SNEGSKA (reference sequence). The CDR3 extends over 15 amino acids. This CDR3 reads CSATGLTWYNSPLHF. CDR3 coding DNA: TGCAGTGCCACAGGGTTAACTTGGTATAATTCACCCCTCCACTTT.

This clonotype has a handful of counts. The CDR3 region is CSASLPPRLFF. The DNA for the CDR3 is TGCAGTGCTAGCCTCCCCCCCCGGTTGTTTTTT. The chain couples TRBV20-1 to TRBJ2-2; D not certain. V dropped 3 bases and J dropped 15 bases, with 14 bases sitting between them. Germline CDR1 reads DFQATT; CDR2 reads SNEGSKA (reference sequence). CDR3 length equals 11 residues.

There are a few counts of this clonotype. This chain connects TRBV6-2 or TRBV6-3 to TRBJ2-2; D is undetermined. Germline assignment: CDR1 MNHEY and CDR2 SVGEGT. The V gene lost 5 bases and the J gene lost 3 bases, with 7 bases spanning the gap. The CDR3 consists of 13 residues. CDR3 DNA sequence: TGTGCCAGCAGTATAACCTACACCGGGGAGCTGTTTTTT. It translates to CASSITYTGELFF.

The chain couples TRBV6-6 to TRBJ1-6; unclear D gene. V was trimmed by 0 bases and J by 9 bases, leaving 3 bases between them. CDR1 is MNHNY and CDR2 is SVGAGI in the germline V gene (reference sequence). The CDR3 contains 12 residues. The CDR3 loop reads CASSYSRSPLHF. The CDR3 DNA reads TGTGCCAGCAGTTACTCCCGTTCACCCCTCCACTTT.

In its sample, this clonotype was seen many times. CDR3 region: CASSLYRPPNTGELFF. Written as DNA, the CDR3 is TGCGCCAGCAGCCTGTACAGGCCCCCGAACACCGGGGAGCTGTTTTTT. The chain joins TRBV4-3 to TRBJ2-2; TRBD1 is a possible D gene (5 bases). Trimming cost V 4 bases and J 0 bases, with 12 bases left between them. This CDR3 is built from 16 residues. Germline loops: CDR1 LGHNA, CDR2 YSLEER.

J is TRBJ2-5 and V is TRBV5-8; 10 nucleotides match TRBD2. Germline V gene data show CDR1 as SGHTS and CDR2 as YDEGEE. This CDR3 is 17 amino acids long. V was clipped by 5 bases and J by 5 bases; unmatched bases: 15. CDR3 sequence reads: CASRSGGAGGLMETQYF. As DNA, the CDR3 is TGTGCCAGCAGGTCCGGTGGAGCGGGGGGGCTCATGGAGACCCAGTACTTC.

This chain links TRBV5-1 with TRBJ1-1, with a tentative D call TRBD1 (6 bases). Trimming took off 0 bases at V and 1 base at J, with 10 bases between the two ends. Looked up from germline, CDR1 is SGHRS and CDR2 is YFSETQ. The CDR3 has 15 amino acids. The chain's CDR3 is CASSLEQGGNTEAFF. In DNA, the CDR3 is TGCGCCAGCAGCTTGGAACAGGGTGGGAACACTGAAGCTTTCTTT.

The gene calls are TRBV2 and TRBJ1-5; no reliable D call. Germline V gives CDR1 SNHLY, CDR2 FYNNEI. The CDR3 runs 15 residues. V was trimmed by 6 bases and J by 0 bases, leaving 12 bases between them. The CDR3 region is CASRPDIYSNQPQHF. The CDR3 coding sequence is TGTGCCAGCAGACCCGATATATATAGCAATCAGCCCCAGCATTTT.